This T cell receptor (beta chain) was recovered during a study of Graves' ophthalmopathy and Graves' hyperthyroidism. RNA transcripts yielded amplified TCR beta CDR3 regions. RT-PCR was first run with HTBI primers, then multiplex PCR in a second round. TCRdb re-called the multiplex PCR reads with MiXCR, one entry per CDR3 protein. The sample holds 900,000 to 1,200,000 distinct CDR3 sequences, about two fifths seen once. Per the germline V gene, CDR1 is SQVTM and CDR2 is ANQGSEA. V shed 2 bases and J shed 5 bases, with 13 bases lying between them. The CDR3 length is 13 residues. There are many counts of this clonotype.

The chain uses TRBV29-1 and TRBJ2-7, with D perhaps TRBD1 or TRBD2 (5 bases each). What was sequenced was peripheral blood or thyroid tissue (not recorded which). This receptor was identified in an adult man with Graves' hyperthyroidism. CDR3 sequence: CSVEIRDVNEQYF. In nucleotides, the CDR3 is TGCAGCGTTGAAATCCGGGACGTCAACGAGCAGTACTTC.